Presented here are 10 T cell receptor beta chains from one specimen sequenced in a study of T-cell memory formation after mild COVID-19. MiXCR, applied by TCRdb to the 5' RACE reads, yields one record per CDR3 protein. This table holds about 400,000 distinct CDR3 sequences, about a sixth found once. Sequenced material: PBMCs or a T cell subset sorted from them (not recorded which). The receptors were sampled from a man between 18 and 35 years old who had mild COVID-19 (a few samples of this study predate the infection). Cell type and time point are not known.

This clonotype was seen ten or more times. The J gene is TRBJ1-5, the V gene TRBV5-1; perhaps TRBD1 as D (6 bases). CDR1 and CDR2 from the germline V gene are SGHRS and YFSETQ. The V end was cut by 4 bases, the J end by 5 bases, with 13 bases between. There are 14 residues in the CDR3. The CDR3 reads CASSLDSEDQPQHF. For the CDR3, the DNA is TGCGCCAGCAGCCTGGACAGCGAGGATCAGCCCCAGCATTTT.

This rearrangement joins TRBV25-1 to TRBJ2-5, with a weak D call TRBD2 (5 bases). This CDR3 spans 13 amino acids. Germline V gene lookup returns CDR1 MGHDK and CDR2 SYGVNS. The V end was cut by 2 bases, the J end by 9 bases, with 13 bases between. The CDR3 DNA reads TGTGCCAGCAGTGAAACGGGGTCTGCGTCCCAGTACTTC. Translation gives CASSETGSASQYF.

J is TRBJ1-1 and V is TRBV5-4; perhaps TRBD1 as D (5 bases). Trimming cost V 0 bases and J 6 bases, with 18 bases left between them. Germline-derived CDR1 and CDR2 are SGHNT and YYREEE (reference sequence). This CDR3 contains 16 residues. Here the CDR3 reads CASSLVGLGAGAEAFF. CDR3 nucleotide sequence: TGTGCCAGCAGCTTGGTGGGTCTCGGGGCTGGCGCTGAAGCTTTCTTT.

The chain recombines TRBV7-2 with TRBJ2-7; 14 nucleotides match TRBD2. V shed 5 bases, J shed 4 bases, and the junction held 7 bases outside the gene matches. The germline CDR1 and CDR2 sequences are SGHTA and FQGNSA. This CDR3 comprises 16 residues. In DNA, the CDR3 is TGTGCCAGCAGCCTCGGGACTAGCGGGGGCCATTACGAGCAGTACTTC. Translated: CASSLGTSGGHYEQYF.

DNA for the CDR3: TGCAGTGCCCACAGGACGGAGAACACTGAAGCTTTCTTT. This gives the protein CSAHRTENTEAFF. The chain joins TRBV20-1 to TRBJ1-1; D may be TRBD1 (5 bases). The V end was cut by 6 bases, the J end by 1 base, with 12 bases between. Germline loops: CDR1 DFQATT, CDR2 SNEGSKA (reference sequence). CDR3 length: 13 residues.

This clonotype has just a few counts. This sequence joins TRBV4-1 and TRBJ2-1, with TRBD1 matching 9 bases. Trimming at V came to 6 bases and at J to 7 bases, leaving 4 bases not matched to a gene. Germline V gene sequence: CDR1 MGHRA, CDR2 YSYEKL. The CDR3 spans 13 residues. CDR3 in DNA: TGCGCCAGCAGGGGACAGGGAACGAATGAGCAGTTCTTC. Translated, it gives CASRGQGTNEQFF.

This clonotype was seen only a few times. The genes are TRBV9 and TRBJ1-1; D is unclear. Germline CDR1 is SGDLS and CDR2 is YYNGEE. There are 14 residues in the CDR3. The V and J ends lost 2 bases and 1 base respectively, with 9 bases between them. CDR3 loop: CASSVSTANTEAFF. The CDR3, as DNA: TGTGCCAGCAGCGTTTCGACCGCGAACACTGAAGCTTTCTTT.

The chain combines TRBV5-1 with TRBJ1-1; D is possibly TRBD1 (5 bases). Trimming shortened V by 7 bases and J by 1 base, and 14 bases separated the two germline ends. The CDR3 is made up of 14 amino acids. The germline CDR1 and CDR2 sequences are SGHRS and YFSETQ. The CDR3 sequence is CASEVVGGNTEAFF. In DNA form, the CDR3 reads TGCGCCAGCGAGGTTGTGGGGGGGAACACTGAAGCTTTCTTT.

The gene calls are TRBV6-5 and TRBJ2-7; D might be TRBD1 or TRBD2, each matching 5 bases. CDR1 is MNHEY, CDR2 SVGAGI, per germline. This CDR3 has 14 amino acids. Trimming pared 5 bases from V and 4 bases from J, leaving 15 bases between. CDR3 nucleotide sequence: TGTGCCAGCAGTGGGACCCCAGACACTTACGAGCAGTACTTC. Amino acid sequence: CASSGTPDTYEQYF.

This clonotype has more than one count but fewer than ten. The genes are TRBV21-1 and TRBJ1-4. TRBV21-1 has pseudogene status. This CDR3 has 17 amino acids. CDR3 coding DNA: TGTGCCAGCAGAAGAGGCGGGGGGTGTACAACTAATGAAAAACTGTTTTTT. Protein: CASRRGGGCTTNEKLFF.